This T cell receptor beta chain appears in the sequencing data of a study of PD-L1 blockade in urothelial cancer. About the research overall: Study patients had been treated with 0 to 3 previous chemotherapy regimens.

The repertoire was sequenced with immunoSEQ multiplex PCR; TCRdb's copy has only in-frame clones and lacks some. The sample lists 100,000 to 150,000 clones, around 86% seen once, with 2.4% in the top ten. The CDR3 sequence is 14 residues long. The germline V and J ends were trimmed by 0 bases and 6 bases, with 11 bases remaining between them. Germline loops: CDR1 SGHRS, CDR2 YFSETQ. The time point is: peripheral blood 6 weeks after treatment start. The rearrangement uses TRBV5-1 and TRBJ2-3; D might be TRBD2 (6 bases). This sequence was found in a man in his fifties or sixties with urothelial cancer. Sequenced here: PBMCs, sampled around atezolizumab (anti-PD-L1) treatment. CDR3 in DNA: TGCGCCAGCAGCTTGGCGGTCGCGGGGGATACGCAGTATTTT. Its translation: CASSLAVAGDTQYF.